This T cell receptor beta chain is from a study of blood T cell repertoires in COVID-19. Overall study context: Sources were T cells, B-cell-depleted T cells, or PBMCs; the material itself was cDNA or gDNA.

In the study's own analysis: Estimated nucleated cell counts came from reference gene primer amplification. The assay was immunoSEQ multiplex PCR, and TCRdb's table has in-frame clones only and misses some. V and J calls plus clone size are reproduced from that table; the DNA served to infer D and trimming. The table includes 200,000 to 250,000 clones, roughly 81% detected once. Germline V gene data show CDR1 as KGHDR and CDR2 as SFDVKD. V shed 3 bases and J 2 bases; nucleotides not matched to a gene: 16. This CDR3 contains 19 residues. The sequence derives from a man aged 50 to 59 who had recovered from COVID-19. The rearrangement links TRBV24-1 to TRBJ2-7; TRBD2 matches 9 bases. The sequenced material came from peripheral blood. For the CDR3, the DNA is TGTGCCACCAGTGATCCGCGGGTAGCGGGAGTGGCTGGAGCCTACGAGCAGTACTTC. Encoded protein: CATSDPRVAGVAGAYEQYF.